The 2 T cell receptor beta chains given below trace back to one sample, sequenced in a study of T-cell reconstitution after alpha-beta-depleted transplantation in children. TCRbeta library construction was performed incorporating unique molecular identifiers. TCRdb ran MiXCR on the PCR reads and lists one entry per CDR3 protein. The top ten hold over 0.95% of the sample, which has some 600,000 distinct CDR3 sequences, approximately 15% seen once. Sample: PBMCs from the stem cell graft donor, taken from the stem cell graft. The receptors here all came from a human donor who donated a stem cell graft to a child with acute myeloid leukemia.

Ten or more counts support this clonotype. The chain combines TRBV20-1 with TRBJ2-7; 12 nucleotides line up with TRBD2. In germline, CDR1 is DFQATT, CDR2 SNEGSKA (reference sequence). V was pared by 2 bases and J by 4 bases, with 3 bases of the junction left unmatched. CDR3 length: 14 residues. CDR3 region: CSARPTSGGYEQYF. The CDR3 DNA follows: TGCAGTGCTAGACCGACTAGCGGGGGATACGAGCAGTACTTC.

This clonotype showed up just a few times. The chain combines TRBV30 with TRBJ2-3, with 8 bases aligning to TRBD2. Germline trimming cut 2 bases from V and 5 bases from J; bases unmatched to any gene: 6. Germline values: CDR1 GTSNPN, CDR2 SVGIG (reference sequence). There are 14 residues in the CDR3. The CDR3 loop reads CAWSPGLVLDTQYF. As DNA, the CDR3 is TGTGCCTGGAGTCCGGGACTAGTTCTAGATACGCAGTATTTT.